This note documents a single TCR beta chain sequence. Within the sample, other DNA sequences also encode this same CDR3. Germline CDR1 and CDR2: SGHNT and YENEEA. After removal of 4 bases from V and 4 bases from J, the junction contained 2 bases not matched to a gene. The CDR3 is 14 amino acids. The table came from immunoSEQ multiplex PCR; TCRdb's copy has only in-frame clones and leaves some out. The sample has about 190,000 clones; 70% to 90% are singletons. This specimen belongs to a study of blood T cell repertoires in COVID-19. Study details: The cDNA or gDNA used as material had been derived from T cells, B-cell-depleted T cells, or PBMCs.

The specimen was peripheral blood. The chain recombines TRBV11-3 with TRBJ2-1; 9 positions agree with TRBD2. The source of this sequence is a woman in her thirties or forties who had recovered from COVID-19. This chain's CDR3 is CASSSGLAYNEQFF. The CDR3 coding sequence is TGTGCCAGCAGCTCGGGACTAGCTTACAATGAGCAGTTCTTC.